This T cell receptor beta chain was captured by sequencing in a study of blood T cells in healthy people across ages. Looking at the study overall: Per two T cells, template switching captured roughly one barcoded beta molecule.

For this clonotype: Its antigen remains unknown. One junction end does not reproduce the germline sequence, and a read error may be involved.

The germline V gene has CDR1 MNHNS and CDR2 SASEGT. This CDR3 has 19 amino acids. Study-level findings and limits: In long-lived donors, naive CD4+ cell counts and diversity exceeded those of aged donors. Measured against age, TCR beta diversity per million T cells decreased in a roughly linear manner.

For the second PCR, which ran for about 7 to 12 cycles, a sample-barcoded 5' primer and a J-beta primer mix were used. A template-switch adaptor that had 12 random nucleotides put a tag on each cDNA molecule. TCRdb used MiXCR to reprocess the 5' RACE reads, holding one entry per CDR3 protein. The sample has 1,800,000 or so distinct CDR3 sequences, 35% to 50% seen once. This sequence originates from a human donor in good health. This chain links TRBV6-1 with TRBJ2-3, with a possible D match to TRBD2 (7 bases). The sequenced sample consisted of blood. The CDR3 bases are TGTGCCAGCAGCTTGAGGGGAGGGGGACTCAGAACTGGCACGGATACGCAGTATTTT. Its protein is CASSLRGGGLRTGTDTQYF.